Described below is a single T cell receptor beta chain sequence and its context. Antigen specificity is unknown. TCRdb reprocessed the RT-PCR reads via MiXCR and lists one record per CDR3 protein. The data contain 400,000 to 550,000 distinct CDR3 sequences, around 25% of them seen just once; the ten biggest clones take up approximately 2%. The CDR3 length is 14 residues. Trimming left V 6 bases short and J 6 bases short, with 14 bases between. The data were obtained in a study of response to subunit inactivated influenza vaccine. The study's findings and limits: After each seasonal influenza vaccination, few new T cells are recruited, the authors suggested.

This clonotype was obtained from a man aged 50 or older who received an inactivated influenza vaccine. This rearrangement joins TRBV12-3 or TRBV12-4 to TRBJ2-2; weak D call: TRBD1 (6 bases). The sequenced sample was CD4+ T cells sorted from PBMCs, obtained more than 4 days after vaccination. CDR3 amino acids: CASSQNRVSGELFF. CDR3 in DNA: TGTGCCAGCAGCCAAAACAGGGTATCCGGGGAGCTGTTTTTT.